The source of this T cell receptor (beta chain) is a study of cytomegalovirus exposure and HLA in healthy donors. Study conclusions and caveats: Cytomegalovirus association was assigned to around 150 TCR beta chains.

Trimming left V 5 bases short and J 5 bases short, with 7 bases between. Germline CDR1 and CDR2: MNHEY and SVGAGI. This CDR3 contains 12 residues. Use of 60 Vbeta and 13 Jbeta primers characterized the PCR. Original handling: In a later analysis, the count reached some 73 million unique TCR beta chains, with roughly 11 million shared. Some clones are missing from TCRdb's copy, which holds only in-frame ones; the method was immunoSEQ multiplex PCR. V and J calls and clone size are copied from that table; D and trimming were computed from the DNA. This sample has more than 95,000 clones; about 80% occur once, and the top ten carry 1.5% to 2%. As to this clone: Its antigen is as yet unknown.

The sample taken for sequencing was PBMCs. The TCR was taken from a middle-aged woman in good health and CMV-seronegative. The rearrangement links TRBV6-5 to TRBJ1-3, with D perhaps TRBD1 (5 bases). CDR3 DNA: TGTGCCAGCAGTAACAGGAGAAACACCATATATTTT. It specifies CASSNRRNTIYF.